This T cell receptor beta chain originates from a study of blood T cell repertoires in COVID-19. In the study overall: Researchers got acute and convalescent COVID-19 samples from the United States, Italy and Spain. T cells, B-cell-depleted T cells, or PBMCs supplied cDNA or gDNA.

TCRdb's table, derived via immunoSEQ multiplex PCR, lists solely in-frame clones and lacks some. This sample has 250,000 to 350,000 clones, with approximately 85% found just once. Patients from Seattle were sampled longitudinally, starting during active infection. This CDR3 has 13 amino acids. V lost 8 bases, J lost 1 base, and 4 bases stayed unmatched. Germline CDR1 reads MNHEY; CDR2 reads SMNVEV (reference sequence). Sequencing was carried out using peripheral blood. The gene calls are TRBV27 and TRBJ2-7, with 8 nucleotides matching TRBD1. This TCR was sampled from a human donor with COVID-19, enrolled during active disease. The donor label of this sample is uncertain. The DNA for the CDR3 is TGTGCCAGCCTAGACAGGGGATCCTACGAGCAGTACTTC. It translates to CASLDRGSYEQYF.